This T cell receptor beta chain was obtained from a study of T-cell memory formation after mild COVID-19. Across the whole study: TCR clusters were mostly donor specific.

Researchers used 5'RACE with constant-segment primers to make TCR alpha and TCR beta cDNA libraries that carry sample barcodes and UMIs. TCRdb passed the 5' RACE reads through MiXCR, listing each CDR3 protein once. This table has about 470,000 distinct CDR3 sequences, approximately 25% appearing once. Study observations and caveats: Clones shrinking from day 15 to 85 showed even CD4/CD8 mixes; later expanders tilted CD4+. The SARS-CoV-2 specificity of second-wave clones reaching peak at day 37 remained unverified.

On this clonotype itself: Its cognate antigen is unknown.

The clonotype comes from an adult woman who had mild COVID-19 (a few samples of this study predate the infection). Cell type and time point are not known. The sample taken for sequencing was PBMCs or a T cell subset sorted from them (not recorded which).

CDR3 in amino acids: CASSPGKGLVAETQYF. Written as DNA, the CDR3 is TGTGCCAGCAGTCCCGGAAAAGGACTGGTGGCGGAGACCCAGTACTTC. The V call is TRBV12-3 or TRBV12-4, the J call TRBJ2-5; D is perhaps TRBD2 (5 bases). The V and J ends lost 5 bases and 5 bases respectively, with 21 bases between them. This CDR3 has 16 amino acids.